This T cell receptor (beta chain) was sequenced in a study of cytomegalovirus exposure and HLA in healthy donors. The CDR3 is 15 amino acids. Trimming took off 5 bases at V and 4 bases at J, with 16 bases between the two ends. The V gene's germline CDR1 is SGDLS and CDR2 YYNGEE. PCR primers comprised 60 Vbeta and 13 Jbeta primers. The table came from immunoSEQ multiplex PCR; TCRdb's copy has only in-frame clones and leaves some out. Of roughly 200,000 clones listed, 65% to 90% are singletons. Sequencing was carried out using PBMCs. The rearrangement uses TRBV9 and TRBJ2-1; TRBD1 is a possible D gene (6 bases). The source is a woman in her thirties in good health and CMV-seronegative. CDR3 sequence: CASRAHGQPYNEQFF. The CDR3 DNA sequence: TGTGCCAGCAGGGCCCATGGACAGCCATACAATGAGCAGTTCTTC. The full variable domain, its missing parts supplied by reference TRBV9 and TRBJ2-1, is DSGVTQTPKHLITATGQRVTLRCSPRSGDLSVYWYQQSLDQGLQFLIQYYNGEERAKGNILERFSAQQFPDLHSELNLSSLELGDSALYFCASRAHGQPYNEQFFGPGTRLTVL.